The 31 T cell receptor beta chains reported below all come from one sample, sequenced in a study of blood T cell repertoires in COVID-19. Generated by immunoSEQ multiplex PCR, the TCRdb table keeps only in-frame clones and is missing some. The data contain around 41,000 clones, about nine tenths of them singletons. The sequenced material came from peripheral blood. Receptors originate from a woman in her thirties in a cohort sampled during active COVID-19.

This chain joins TRBV4-1 and TRBJ2-7, with 7 bases lining up with TRBD2. V dropped 3 bases and J dropped 5; count of bases not matched to a gene: 4. This CDR3 contains 13 residues. Germline V CDR1 and CDR2: MGHRA, YSYEKL. CDR3 coding DNA: TGCGCCAGCAGCCAGAATGGGAGGGACGAGCAGTACTTC. It encodes CASSQNGRDEQYF.

The chain carries TRBV9 and TRBJ2-7; maybe TRBD2 (5 bases). The CDR3 contains 14 residues. The germline CDR1 and CDR2 sequences are SGDLS and YYNGEE. With 0 bases removed from V and 3 bases from J, the gap between germline ends came to 10 bases. CDR3 sequence (DNA): TGTGCCAGCAGCGTAGGAGGGTTTAGCTACGAGCAGTACTTC. Amino acids: CASSVGGFSYEQYF.

This chain connects TRBV15 to TRBJ1-1; D is perhaps TRBD1 (6 bases). The germline V and J ends were trimmed by 5 bases and 4 bases, with 17 bases remaining between them. This CDR3 has 15 amino acids. The germline CDR1 and CDR2 sequences are LNHNV and YYDKDF (reference sequence). This chain's CDR3 is CATSWGGSSGTEAFF. The DNA for the CDR3 is TGTGCCACCAGCTGGGGGGGCAGCTCCGGCACTGAAGCTTTCTTT.

This chain links TRBV7-9 with TRBJ2-1, with D hard to call. CDR1 and CDR2 (germline): SEHNR, FQNEAQ (reference sequence). The V gene lost 6 bases and the J gene lost 0 bases, with 12 bases spanning the gap. The CDR3 is made up of 15 amino acids. The CDR3 DNA is TGTGCCAGCAGTACGGTTGGTGGCTCCTACAATGAGCAGTTCTTC. This sequence encodes CASSTVGGSYNEQFF. Looking up the rest from reference TRBV7-9 and TRBJ2-1 gives the full variable domain: DTGVSQNPRHKITKRGQNVTFRCDPISEHNRLYWYRQTLGQGPEFLTYFQNEAQLEKSRLLSDRFSAERPKGSFSTLEIQRTEQGDSAMYLCASSTVGGSYNEQFFGPGTRLTVL.

The chain employs TRBV6-6 and TRBJ1-6; 8 bases are shared with TRBD1. Germline CDR1 and CDR2: MNHNY and SVGAGI (reference sequence). Trimming cost V 0 bases and J 10 bases; bases outside gene matches: 8. This CDR3 has 16 residues. Here the CDR3 DNA reads TGTGCCAGCAGTTACTCGGGACAGGCAAGTGAATCACCCCTCCACTTT. Its protein product is CASSYSGQASESPLHF.

The rearrangement links TRBV30 to TRBJ2-3, with unresolved D. Germline CDR1 GTSNPN, CDR2 SVGIG (reference sequence). With 3 bases removed from V and 5 bases from J, the gap between germline ends came to 6 bases. The CDR3 runs 11 residues. CDR3 in amino acids: CAWSAKDTQYF. DNA for the CDR3: TGTGCCTGGAGCGCGAAAGATACGCAGTATTTT.

The rearrangement links TRBV28 to TRBJ2-1; 7 bases are shared with TRBD1. CDR1 and CDR2 from the germline V gene are MDHEN and SYDVKM. The CDR3 length is 15 residues. Trimming removed 6 bases from V and 4 bases from J; junction bases left unmatched: 9. CDR3 sequence: CASSPRGQGYNEQFF. The CDR3 coding sequence is TGTGCCAGCAGCCCTAGGGGGCAAGGGTACAATGAGCAGTTCTTC.

The rearrangement links TRBV5-4 to TRBJ2-7; 8 bases are shared with TRBD1. This CDR3 comprises 15 residues. Germline-derived CDR1 and CDR2 are SGHNT and YYREEE (reference sequence). V shed 4 bases, J shed 4 bases, and the junction held 10 bases outside the gene matches. The CDR3 nucleotides are TGTGCCAGCAGCGAAACGACAGGGGCCCAGTACGAGCAGTACTTC. As protein: CASSETTGAQYEQYF.

The chain is built from TRBV6-2 or TRBV6-3 and TRBJ1-6; 9 bases are a match to TRBD1. Trimming cost V 6 bases and J 7 bases; bases outside gene matches: 16. CDR1 and CDR2 from the germline V gene are MNHEY and SVGEGT. The CDR3 is 18 residues long. CDR3 nucleotide sequence: TGTGCCAGCAGCCGGAACAGAAGGGGACAGGGCCGGAATTCACCCCTCCACTTT. Its protein is CASSRNRRGQGRNSPLHF.

The CDR3 loop is CASSFQTGYETQYF. The CDR3 region has the DNA TGTGCCAGCAGTTTTCAGACAGGGTATGAGACCCAGTACTTC. This sequence joins TRBV28 and TRBJ2-5; 7 bases match TRBD1. The germline V gene encodes CDR1 MDHEN and CDR2 SYDVKM. This CDR3 is built from 14 residues. The J segment lost 5 bases and the V segment lost 3 bases, leaving 6 bases of the junction unmatched.

This clone appeared a few times. This rearrangement joins TRBV5-1 to TRBJ2-2, with TRBD1 identical over 7 bases. This CDR3 has 15 amino acids. V was pared by 1 base and J by 5 bases, with 5 bases of the junction left unmatched. CDR1 SGHRS and CDR2 YFSETQ come from the germline V gene. This chain's CDR3 is CASSLTGAGTGELFF. CDR3 nucleotide sequence: TGCGCCAGCAGCTTGACAGGGGCCGGGACCGGGGAGCTGTTTTTT.

The CDR3 bases are TGTGCCAGCAGCTTGCTCAGAGGACAGGGCTACGAGCAGTACTTC. Encoded protein: CASSLLRGQGYEQYF. The rearrangement links TRBV5-6 to TRBJ2-7; 8 bases map to TRBD1. The CDR3 spans 15 residues. Trimming took 1 base from V and 3 from J; bases not matched to a gene: 6. Per germline, CDR1 SGHDT and CDR2 YYEEEE.

In its sample, this clone was seen once. The V call is TRBV5-1, the J call TRBJ1-1, with TRBD1 matching 10 bases. Per the germline V gene, CDR1 is SGHRS and CDR2 is YFSETQ. The CDR3 is 16 residues long. J lost 2 bases, V lost 6 bases, and 10 bases had no gene match. The CDR3 loop is CASKFTGTGVNTEAFF. The CDR3, as DNA: TGCGCCAGCAAGTTCACCGGGACAGGGGTCAACACTGAAGCTTTCTTT.

The chain has TRBV10-3 and TRBJ2-5; 13 bases are a match to TRBD2. The J call may be wrong; the DNA end is better matched by TRBJ2-7. Germline-derived CDR1 and CDR2 are ENHRY and SYGVKD. This CDR3 region has 15 residues. CDR3 DNA sequence: TGTGCCATCAGTGAGTCGGGACTAGCGGGATACGAGCAGTACTTC. This translates into CAISESGLAGYEQYF.

CDR3 nucleotide sequence: TGTGCCAGCTCACGTCCCCTCGAGGTCTCTGGGGCCAACGTCCTGACTTTC. Its translation is CASSRPLEVSGANVLTF. The V and J genes are TRBV18 and TRBJ2-6; D unresolved. This CDR3 spans 17 amino acids. Trimming took 4 bases from V and 0 from J, leaving 13 bases between them. Germline assignment: CDR1 KGHSH and CDR2 LQKENI.

This clone was seen only once. V is TRBV5-1 and J is TRBJ2-1, with D perhaps TRBD1 (6 bases). The CDR3 has 13 amino acids. The ends were cut back, 1 base at V and 10 bases at J, with 12 bases in the middle. CDR1 SGHRS and CDR2 YFSETQ come from the germline V gene. The CDR3 sequence is CASSLIPGEEQFF. The CDR3 DNA sequence: TGCGCCAGCAGCTTGATACCAGGGGAGGAGCAGTTCTTC.

The chain links TRBV6-6 to TRBJ1-6, with TRBD1 matching 11 bases. The germline gives CDR1 MNHNY, CDR2 SVGAGI (reference sequence). Unmatched junction bases numbered 3, after V lost 2 bases and J lost 9 bases. This CDR3 comprises 15 residues. The CDR3 loop is CASSYGGQGGSPLHF. The CDR3 DNA reads TGTGCCAGCAGTTACGGGGGACAGGGGGGTTCACCCCTCCACTTT.

The chain joins TRBV30 to TRBJ1-1; D not certain. There are 11 residues in the CDR3. Trimming removed 4 bases from V and 4 bases from J, with 7 bases in between. Per the germline V gene, CDR1 is GTSNPN and CDR2 is SVGIG (reference sequence). CDR3: CAWTQITEAFF. As DNA, the CDR3 is TGTGCCTGGACCCAAATCACTGAAGCTTTCTTT.

This clone has just one count. The chain employs TRBV15 and TRBJ2-4; 9 bases line up with TRBD1. The CDR3 runs to 14 residues. V dropped 2 bases and J dropped 10; count of bases not matched to a gene: 6. Germline V gives CDR1 LNHNV, CDR2 YYDKDF (reference sequence). DNA for the CDR3: TGTGCCACCAGCAGAAGGGACAGGGACACAATTCAGTACTTC. The encoded protein is CATSRRDRDTIQYF.

V usage is TRBV5-4 and J usage is TRBJ2-1; 8 nucleotides match TRBD2. Germline values: CDR1 SGHNT, CDR2 YYREEE (reference sequence). CDR3 length: 16 amino acids. V lost 6 bases to trimming and J lost 4 bases; unmatched junction nucleotides: 12. The CDR3 loop reads CASTPGGVTSYNEQFF. For the CDR3, the DNA is TGTGCCAGCACCCCCGGGGGGGTAACCTCATACAATGAGCAGTTCTTC.

The gene calls are TRBV25-1 and TRBJ1-1; D gene ambiguous. This CDR3 contains 16 residues. Looked up from germline, CDR1 is MGHDK and CDR2 is SYGVNS. Trimming left V 5 bases short and J 0 bases short, with 16 bases between. CDR3 nucleotide sequence: TGTGCCAGCAGTCTATGGGCAACGCACATGAACACTGAAGCTTTCTTT. Its protein is CASSLWATHMNTEAFF.

The chain links TRBV3-1 (or the pseudogene TRBV3-2) to TRBJ2-5; no clear D. The V end was cut by 4 bases, the J end by 5 bases, with 11 bases between. Germline V CDR1 and CDR2: LGHDT, YNNKEL (reference sequence). CDR3 length: 13 amino acids. The CDR3 DNA reads TGTGCCAGCAGCCGAATCACAGCCGAGACCCAGTACTTC. Translated: CASSRITAETQYF.

Remarks on this clone: The same CDR3 also results from other DNA sequences found in this sample. This rearrangement joins TRBV9 to TRBJ2-1, with TRBD2 matching over 9 bases. J gave up 4 bases and V 4 bases, and 6 bases lay outside the gene matches. Looked up from germline, CDR1 is SGDLS and CDR2 is YYNGEE. The CDR3 contains 15 residues. The CDR3 coding sequence is TGTGCCAGCAGCCCAACTAGCGGGTCATACAATGAGCAGTTCTTC. It specifies CASSPTSGSYNEQFF.

The chain has TRBV4-1 and TRBJ1-6; D remains unclear. Germline V gene data show CDR1 as MGHRA and CDR2 as YSYEKL. V gave up 0 bases and J gave up 7 bases, with 10 bases separating them. The CDR3 loop spans 15 amino acids. CDR3 DNA sequence: TGCGCCAGCAGCCAAGATCGCGGTCCCAATTCACCCCTCCACTTT. Amino acids: CASSQDRGPNSPLHF.

The chain combines TRBV7-3 with TRBJ1-1; D not certain. This CDR3 is built from 15 residues. V was cut by 1 base and J by 0 bases, with 9 bases left in between. Germline assignment: CDR1 SGHTA and CDR2 FQGTGA. CDR3 nucleotides: TGTGCCAGCAGCTTAAATACAGTCATGAACACTGAAGCTTTCTTT. This encodes CASSLNTVMNTEAFF.

The chain uses TRBV19 and TRBJ2-1, with TRBD2 matching 10 bases. Trimming cost V 6 bases and J 6 bases; bases outside gene matches: 11. CDR1 is LNHDA and CDR2 is SQIVND in the germline V gene (reference sequence). The CDR3 has 16 residues. In DNA, the CDR3 is TGTGCCAGTAGGATGGGAAGCGGGAGGGCCGGCAATGAGCAGTTCTTC. Residues: CASRMGSGRAGNEQFF.

This clone was seen a single time. The V and J genes are TRBV20-1 and TRBJ2-7; 8 bases are shared with TRBD2. This CDR3 region has 11 residues. Per germline, CDR1 DFQATT and CDR2 SNEGSKA (reference sequence). The CDR3 bases are TGCAGCCCGGGACTAGGGAACGAGCAGTACTTC. This gives the protein CSPGLGNEQYF.

The V and J genes are TRBV24-1 and TRBJ1-3, with D unclear. The CDR3 consists of 11 residues. V lost 7 bases to trimming and J lost 4 bases, with 4 bases between them. In germline, CDR1 is KGHDR, CDR2 SFDVKD. Here the CDR3 DNA reads TGTGCCACCAGCTTAGGAAACACCATATATTTT. Its protein is CATSLGNTIYF.

This sequence joins TRBV4-1 and TRBJ2-1; D gene unclear. The CDR3 has 18 amino acids. Germline V gene lookup returns CDR1 MGHRA and CDR2 YSYEKL. V was clipped by 0 bases and J by 4 bases, with 19 bases between them. CDR3 bases: TGCGCCAGCAGCCAAGATAAAATTGGCCGGGTCAAATACAATGAGCAGTTCTTC. Encoded protein: CASSQDKIGRVKYNEQFF.

This clone was counted once. The CDR3 spells CASTIDRGQAKNIQYF. The CDR3 DNA sequence: TGTGCCAGCACCATCGACAGGGGGCAAGCCAAAAACATTCAGTACTTC. The chain couples TRBV2 to TRBJ2-4; TRBD1 aligns across 10 bases. V trimming: 7 bases; J trimming: 0 bases; junction bases outside the gene matches: 6. The CDR3 consists of 16 residues. CDR1 is SNHLY and CDR2 is FYNNEI in the germline V gene.

This clone occurred a few times. The chain is built from TRBV5-1 and TRBJ2-1; 9 bases map to TRBD2. The germline V gene has CDR1 SGHRS and CDR2 YFSETQ. After removal of 0 bases from V and 9 bases from J, the junction contained 10 bases not matched to a gene. The CDR3 consists of 16 residues. The CDR3 DNA reads TGCGCCAGCAGCTTGGCGTTAGCGGGAGAATCTGCTGAGCAGTTCTTC. Its protein product is CASSLALAGESAEQFF.